What follows are 20 T cell receptor beta chains derived from one specimen sequenced in a study of cytomegalovirus exposure and HLA in healthy donors. The PCR made use of 60 Vbeta and 13 Jbeta primers. Some clones are missing from TCRdb's copy, which holds only in-frame ones; the method was immunoSEQ multiplex PCR. The sample contains 150,000 to 180,000 clones, around 80% of which appear only once. The material sequenced was PBMCs. The receptor set was obtained from a woman aged 40 to 50 in good health and CMV-seronegative.

This clone has more than one count but fewer than ten. V gene TRBV7-2 combines with J gene TRBJ2-1, with 7 nucleotides matching TRBD2. Trimming took 1 base from V and 8 from J; bases not matched to a gene: 8. CDR1 is SGHTA and CDR2 is FQGNSA in the germline V gene. The CDR3 has 15 residues. The chain's CDR3 is CASSLGVGGVDEQFF. The CDR3 DNA sequence: TGTGCCAGCAGCTTAGGAGTGGGAGGGGTCGATGAGCAGTTCTTC.

V and J are TRBV7-4 and TRBJ2-7, with D possibly being TRBD2 (5 bases). The V end was cut by 8 bases, the J end by 3 bases, with 23 bases between. This CDR3 spans 16 amino acids. CDR1 is SGHVT and CDR2 is SQSDAQ in the germline V gene. CDR3 residues: CASEASPLYLHYEQYF. For the CDR3, the DNA is TGTGCCAGCGAAGCTAGCCCCCTATACCTGCACTACGAGCAGTACTTC.

The V and J genes are TRBV28 and TRBJ1-2; tentatively, D is TRBD1 (5 bases). The CDR3 runs 14 residues. CDR1 is MDHEN and CDR2 is SYDVKM in the germline V gene. V was pared by 6 bases and J by 2 bases, with 13 bases between. CDR3 sequence reads: CASSPPGGNYGYTF. CDR3 nucleotide sequence: TGTGCCAGCAGCCCTCCGGGGGGGAACTATGGCTACACCTTC.

The V call is TRBV6-1, the J call TRBJ2-7; 7 nucleotides match TRBD1. The CDR3 sequence is 14 residues long. The germline CDR1 and CDR2 sequences are MNHNS and SASEGT. V dropped 2 bases and J dropped 3; count of bases not matched to a gene: 4. The CDR3 DNA follows: TGTGCCAGCAGTGAACCGGGACAGAACTACGAGCAGTACTTC. It is translated as CASSEPGQNYEQYF.

This clone was observed a handful of times. This rearrangement joins TRBV7-9 to TRBJ1-4; 11 bases line up with TRBD1. The V and J ends lost 9 bases and 7 bases, in that order; junction bases with no gene match: 7. The germline gives CDR1 SEHNR, CDR2 FQNEAQ (reference sequence). The CDR3 is 14 residues long. CDR3 bases: TGTGCCAGTGATCACGGGACAGGGGGTGAAAAACTGTTTTTT. Translation gives CASDHGTGGEKLFF.

The rearrangement links TRBV5-1 to TRBJ2-7; 9 nucleotides match TRBD2. This CDR3 has 18 residues. Trimming at V came to 0 bases and at J to 0 bases, leaving 10 bases not matched to a gene. Germline-derived CDR1 and CDR2 are SGHRS and YFSETQ. CDR3 sequence (DNA): TGCGCCAGCAGCTTGGGTTCCCGGGGACTAGCAGCCTCCTACGAGCAGTACTTC. Translated: CASSLGSRGLAASYEQYF.

The chain joins TRBV5-4 to TRBJ2-2; weak D call: TRBD2 (6 bases). Per germline, CDR1 SGHNT and CDR2 YYREEE (reference sequence). V dropped 0 bases and J dropped 5 bases, with 11 bases sitting between them. This CDR3 contains 15 residues. The DNA of the CDR3 is TGTGCCAGCAGCTTGGTGGCGGGACCTACCGGGGAGCTGTTTTTT. It codes for CASSLVAGPTGELFF.

V gene TRBV28 combines with J gene TRBJ2-2; 13 nucleotides agree with TRBD2. V was pared by 3 bases and J by 8 bases, with 9 bases of the junction left unmatched. CDR3 length equals 17 residues. CDR1 and CDR2 (germline): MDHEN, SYDVKM. CDR3 DNA sequence: TGTGCCAGCAGTTTCTGGAGGACTAGCGGGAGTTCAGGGGAGCTGTTTTTT. As protein: CASSFWRTSGSSGELFF.

The chain uses TRBV6-1 and TRBJ2-1; 8 bases are shared with TRBD2. The V and J ends lost 2 bases and 3 bases, in that order; junction bases with no gene match: 6. The CDR3 spans 16 residues. Germline V gene data show CDR1 as MNHNS and CDR2 as SASEGT. This CDR3 reads CASSEYQRGRYNEQFF. The CDR3 DNA is TGTGCCAGCAGTGAATACCAGCGGGGGCGCTACAATGAGCAGTTCTTC.

The V call is TRBV19, the J call TRBJ2-6; perhaps TRBD1 as D (6 bases). The CDR3 length is 16 residues. V lost 7 bases and J lost 5, with 18 bases in between. Germline V CDR1 and CDR2: LNHDA, SQIVND (reference sequence). The CDR3 nucleotides are TGTGCCAGTACTTCCTCGACAGGTTCCTGGGCCAACGTCCTGACTTTC. It is translated as CASTSSTGSWANVLTF.

The V call is TRBV10-2, the J call TRBJ2-7, with 8 bases that match TRBD1. CDR1 WSHSY and CDR2 SAAADI come from the germline V gene. The CDR3 spans 13 residues. V dropped 6 bases and J dropped 7; count of bases not matched to a gene: 8. CDR3 sequence (DNA): TGCGCCAGCAGCCGGACAGGGCTTTTGGAGCAGTACTTC. Amino acids: CASSRTGLLEQYF.

The table lists this clone with a count of one. The rearrangement joins TRBV25-1 to TRBJ2-5; 8 bases fit TRBD1. With V trimmed by 4 bases and J by 5 bases, 18 bases remained unmatched. CDR1 is MGHDK and CDR2 is SYGVNS in the germline V gene. The CDR3 has 18 residues. CDR3 in amino acids: CASSAVEDPRGLRETQYF. Here the CDR3 DNA reads TGTGCCAGCAGTGCCGTCGAGGATCCCAGGGGGCTAAGGGAGACCCAGTACTTC.

CDR3 in DNA: TGCGCCAGCAGCCAAGATGGGGGCAGGGGAACAGATACGCAGTATTTT. It translates to CASSQDGGRGTDTQYF. The V gene is TRBV4-1, the J gene TRBJ2-3; maybe TRBD1 (6 bases). The CDR3 totals 16 residues. Germline CDR1 reads MGHRA; CDR2 reads YSYEKL. Trimming removed 0 bases from V and 3 bases from J, with 13 bases in between.

This clone was seen once. This chain joins TRBV5-6 and TRBJ1-2; 10 positions match TRBD1. V gave up 4 bases and J gave up 3 bases; unmatched junction bases: 3. This CDR3 is 14 amino acids long. Germline V gene sequence: CDR1 SGHDT, CDR2 YYEEEE. CDR3 sequence (DNA): TGTGCCAGCAGCAAGGGACAGGGGCACTATGGCTACACCTTC. Its protein product is CASSKGQGHYGYTF.

The chain carries TRBV19 and TRBJ2-7, with a weak D call TRBD1 (5 bases). Trimming left V 5 bases short and J 5 bases short, with 22 bases between. The length of the CDR3 is 16 residues. Per germline, CDR1 LNHDA and CDR2 SQIVND (reference sequence). CDR3 in amino acids: CASSRTIPRGSDEQYF. The CDR3 DNA sequence: TGTGCCAGTAGTCGGACAATTCCCCGTGGCAGCGACGAGCAGTACTTC. The whole variable domain, filled in from reference TRBV19 and TRBJ2-7, reads DGGITQSPKYLFRKEGQNVTLSCEQNLNHDAMYWYRQDPGQGLRLIYYSQIVNDFQKGDIAEGYSVSREKKESFPLTVTSAQKNPTAFYLCASSRTIPRGSDEQYFGPGTRLTVT.

The chain is built from TRBV11-3 and TRBJ2-7, with TRBD2 as a possible D gene (6 bases). Trimming cost V 7 bases and J 5 bases, with 12 bases left between them. This CDR3 is 12 amino acids long. CDR1 is SGHNT, CDR2 YENEEA, per germline. The CDR3 protein is CASTSGLHEQYF. In nucleotides, the CDR3 is TGTGCCAGCACCTCGGGACTCCACGAGCAGTACTTC.

V is TRBV29-1 and J is TRBJ2-3; D is possibly TRBD1 (6 bases). There are 17 residues in the CDR3. V was shortened by 7 bases and J by 1 base, with 24 bases between the two germline ends. The germline gives CDR1 SQVTM, CDR2 ANQGSEA. The CDR3 nucleotides read TGCAGCGCCAGCCCCGATCACAGGGTTCGGGGCACAGATACGCAGTATTTT. This codes for CSASPDHRVRGTDTQYF.

V gene TRBV6-6 combines with J gene TRBJ1-5, with D possibly TRBD1 on 6 matching bases. The germline V gene has CDR1 MNHNY and CDR2 SVGAGI (reference sequence). V was shortened by 0 bases and J by 6 bases, with 9 bases between the two germline ends. The CDR3 runs to 14 residues. The CDR3 DNA sequence: TGTGCCAGCAGTTACTCGGGGGCTGGTCAGCCCCAGCATTTT. This gives the protein CASSYSGAGQPQHF.

CDR3 in amino acids: CSVEASGSGEQYF. The DNA for the CDR3 is TGCAGCGTTGAGGCTAGCGGGAGTGGCGAGCAGTACTTC. The rearrangement uses TRBV29-1 and TRBJ2-7; TRBD2 aligns across 10 bases. Germline CDR1 and CDR2: SQVTM and ANQGSEA. V lost 3 bases, J lost 6 bases, and 5 bases stayed unmatched. The CDR3 extends over 13 amino acids.

This sequence joins TRBV10-3 and TRBJ2-3; 7 nucleotides line up with TRBD1. CDR3 length: 16 amino acids. V dropped 0 bases and J dropped 2; count of bases not matched to a gene: 5. Germline V CDR1 and CDR2: ENHRY, SYGVKD. The CDR3 nucleotides are TGTGCCATCAGTGAGTCGAGGCAGGGGGACACAGATACGCAGTATTTT. Translating it yields CAISESRQGDTDTQYF.